This T cell receptor (beta chain) derives from a study of shared clonotypes between healthy human individuals. Using immunoSEQ multiplex PCR, the repertoire was profiled, and TCRdb retains in-frame clones only, with some absent. The sample lists about 2.3 million clones; 93% were seen once. This clonotype originated in a man younger than 30 in good health. Some clones in this sample may be carry-over from other donors' samples. Specimen: naive CD4+ T cells from PBMCs. The subset: CD45RA+ positively selected.

In DNA, the CDR3 is TGTGCCAGCAGTGAACTGGGTCCAGGGGTCGGCACTGAAGCTTTCTTT. Translation: CASSELGPGVGTEAFF. The J gene is TRBJ1-1, the V gene TRBV6-1; possible D gene TRBD1, 6 bases. Germline V gives CDR1 MNHNS, CDR2 SASEGT. With 2 bases removed from V and 4 bases from J, the gap between germline ends came to 17 bases. The CDR3 is 16 residues long.